These 21 T cell receptor beta chains were sequenced from one sample in a study of T-cell reconstitution after alpha-beta-depleted transplantation in children. Preparation of the TCRbeta library was carried out with unique molecular identifiers. MiXCR, run by TCRdb on the PCR reads, gives a single entry per CDR3 protein. The sample carries roughly 300,000 distinct CDR3 sequences, around 10% recorded once. The sample here was PBMCs from the stem cell graft donor, taken from the stem cell graft. These receptors were collected from a human donor who donated a stem cell graft to a child with acute lymphoblastic leukemia.

This clonotype was seen more than once but under ten times. The chain combines TRBV20-1 with TRBJ2-2; 15 nucleotides match TRBD2. The CDR3 has 16 amino acids. Germline V gives CDR1 DFQATT, CDR2 SNEGSKA (reference sequence). V was pared by 5 bases and J by 4 bases, with 5 bases of the junction left unmatched. This chain's CDR3 is CSAPGLAGGSTGELFF. The DNA for the CDR3 is TGCAGTGCTCCGGGACTAGCGGGAGGTAGCACCGGGGAGCTGTTTTTT.

This clonotype was detected only a few times. The chain's CDR3 is CASSARDIRDSNQPQHF. In DNA, the CDR3 is TGTGCCAGCAGCGCTCGGGATATAAGGGATAGCAATCAGCCCCAGCATTTT. The chain links TRBV7-9 to TRBJ1-5; no firm D call. CDR3 length: 17 amino acids. Trimming shortened V by 5 bases and J by 0 bases, and 17 bases separated the two germline ends. CDR1 is SEHNR, CDR2 FQNEAQ, per germline (reference sequence).

There are a few counts of this clonotype. The V call is TRBV29-1, the J call TRBJ2-1, with 9 bases lining up with TRBD2. Germline lookup yields CDR1 SQVTM and CDR2 ANQGSEA. The CDR3 has 13 amino acids. The junction had 9 bases not matched to a gene; V was cut back by 7 bases and J by 8 bases. CDR3 in amino acids: CSASGTSIYEQFF. The CDR3 DNA is TGCAGCGCTTCCGGGACTAGCATATATGAGCAGTTCTTC.

Comments on this clonotype: Sequence at one end of the junction differs from germline and may be a read error. V usage is TRBV11-2 and J usage is TRBJ2-4, with 8 bases fitting TRBD2. Germline-derived CDR1 and CDR2 are SGHAT and FQNNGV. The CDR3 covers 16 residues. The CDR3 loop is CASSLSAGGGGNSQYF. The CDR3 nucleotides read TGTGCCAGCAGCTTATCTGCGGGAGGTGGAGGGAACAGTCAGTACTTC.

This clonotype was found many times. The chain combines TRBV7-6 with TRBJ2-3; D gene ambiguous. CDR3 length: 13 residues. Germline V CDR1 and CDR2: SGHVS, FNYEAQ. V gave up 1 base and J gave up 2 bases, with 4 bases separating them. CDR3 region: CASSLDHTDTQYF. Written as DNA, the CDR3 is TGTGCCAGCAGCTTAGATCACACAGATACGCAGTATTTT.

This clonotype was seen only a few times. This sequence joins TRBV5-1 and TRBJ2-7, with 12 nucleotides matching TRBD2. The length of the CDR3 is 14 residues. Germline trimming cut 9 bases from V and 4 bases from J; bases unmatched to any gene: 8. In germline, CDR1 is SGHRS, CDR2 YFSETQ. The CDR3 nucleotides are TGCGCCACCGCCCTAGCGGGAGGGCCATACGAGCAGTACTTC. Translating it yields CATALAGGPYEQYF.

This clonotype appeared many times. The rearrangement uses TRBV10-3 and TRBJ2-5; tentatively, D is TRBD1 (6 bases). The CDR3 sequence is 15 residues long. Germline CDR1 and CDR2: ENHRY and SYGVKD. With 0 bases removed from V and 1 base from J, the gap between germline ends came to 9 bases. CDR3 DNA sequence: TGTGCCATCAGTGAGTCGCCCAGGGGCCAAGAGACCCAGTACTTC. Translated: CAISESPRGQETQYF.

This clonotype was picked up many times. J is TRBJ2-1 and V is TRBV7-3; D possibly matches TRBD1 or TRBD2 (5 bases each). The germline V and J ends were trimmed by 2 bases and 6 bases, with 11 bases remaining between them. Germline assignment: CDR1 SGHTA and CDR2 FQGTGA. The CDR3 sequence is 14 residues long. As DNA, the CDR3 is TGTGCCAGCAGCTTAGACGGGGCGGGCAATGAGCAGTTCTTC. As protein: CASSLDGAGNEQFF.

Note on this clonotype: A much larger clone differs by one base, so this may be a read error. The V and J genes are TRBV11-3 and TRBJ2-3; 8 bases line up with TRBD2. Germline CDR1 and CDR2: SGHNT and YENEEA. Trimming cost V 4 bases and J 4 bases; bases outside gene matches: 4. The length of the CDR3 is 14 residues. The CDR3 loop is CASSSGLASDTQYF. CDR3 nucleotides: TGTGCCAGCAGCTCTGGACTAGCCTCAGATACGCAGTATTTT.

This chain connects TRBV4-3 to TRBJ2-1, with 7 bases identical to TRBD2. Unmatched junction bases numbered 3, after V lost 2 bases and J lost 2 bases. The CDR3 totals 15 residues. The germline V gene encodes CDR1 LGHNA and CDR2 YSLEER. The CDR3 sequence is CASSQSGTTYNEQFF. DNA of the CDR3: TGCGCCAGCAGCCAATCCGGGACTACCTACAATGAGCAGTTCTTC.

This sequence joins TRBV27 and TRBJ2-1; D uncertain. The CDR3 contains 15 residues. CDR1 is MNHEY, CDR2 SMNVEV, per germline (reference sequence). Trimming pared 5 bases from V and 0 bases from J, leaving 11 bases between. The CDR3 DNA follows: TGTGCCAGCAGTCCTCGGTGGAGCTCCTACAATGAGCAGTTCTTC. The encoded protein is CASSPRWSSYNEQFF.

The V gene is TRBV5-1, the J gene TRBJ2-7; tentatively, D is TRBD1 or TRBD2 (5 bases each). From germline, CDR1 is SGHRS and CDR2 YFSETQ. Trimming cost V 1 base and J 3 bases, with 14 bases left between them. The CDR3 loop spans 15 amino acids. The CDR3 here is CASSLSGEGLYEQYF. CDR3 sequence (DNA): TGCGCCAGCAGCTTGAGTGGTGAGGGGCTCTACGAGCAGTACTTC. Looking up the rest from reference TRBV5-1 and TRBJ2-7 gives the full variable domain: KAGVTQTPRYLIKTRGQQVTLSCSPISGHRSVSWYQQTPGQGLQFLFEYFSETQRNKGNFPGRFSGRQFSNSRSEMNVSTLELGDSALYLCASSLSGEGLYEQYFGPGTRLTVT.

In this sample, this clonotype turned up a few times. The V and J genes are TRBV5-1 and TRBJ2-7, with TRBD2 matching 8 bases. The CDR3 runs 14 residues. V gave up 5 bases and J gave up 0 bases; unmatched junction bases: 4. CDR1 SGHRS and CDR2 YFSETQ come from the germline V gene. The CDR3 loop reads CASSSGVSSYEQYF. Here the CDR3 DNA reads TGCGCCAGCAGTAGCGGGGTAAGCTCCTACGAGCAGTACTTC.

The chain is built from TRBV6-1 and TRBJ1-5; TRBD1 agrees at 7 bases. V shed 5 bases and J 3 bases; nucleotides not matched to a gene: 4. This CDR3 has 14 residues. Germline V CDR1 and CDR2: MNHNS, SASEGT. CDR3 region: CASSRGTDNQPQHF. The DNA for the CDR3 is TGTGCCAGCAGTCGGGGGACAGACAATCAGCCCCAGCATTTT.

This rearrangement joins TRBV20-1 to TRBJ2-7; 8 bases match TRBD2. The CDR3 covers 11 residues. The germline CDR1 and CDR2 sequences are DFQATT and SNEGSKA (reference sequence). Unmatched junction bases numbered 1, after V lost 5 bases and J lost 4 bases. The CDR3 DNA reads as TGCAGTGCTTTAGCGGGATACGAGCAGTACTTC. Its protein is CSALAGYEQYF.

This clonotype was counted a few times. The chain has TRBV10-3 and TRBJ2-5, with 8 bases aligning to TRBD1. Germline V CDR1 and CDR2: ENHRY, SYGVKD. Trimming took 8 bases from V and 5 from J; bases not matched to a gene: 7. The CDR3 spans 13 residues. CDR3 residues: CAIVNRGRETQYF. As DNA, the CDR3 is TGTGCCATCGTCAACAGGGGGAGGGAGACCCAGTACTTC.

The V gene is TRBV21-1, the J gene TRBJ2-5; the DNA was not used to check the table's D call, TRBD2. TRBV21-1 is deemed a pseudogene. The CDR3 consists of 16 residues. CDR3 loop: CASSKGYSGAQETQYF. The CDR3 DNA follows: TGTGCCAGCAGCAAAGGCTATAGCGGAGCCCAAGAGACCCAGTACTTC.

This clonotype was picked up a small number of times. This chain uses TRBV7-2 with TRBJ1-5; TRBD1 might be the D (5 bases). Looked up from germline, CDR1 is SGHTA and CDR2 is FQGNSA. The germline V and J ends were trimmed by 5 bases and 7 bases, with 15 bases remaining between them. The CDR3 runs to 14 residues. The CDR3 loop is CASSPWGGEQPQHF. As DNA, the CDR3 is TGTGCCAGCAGCCCCTGGGGAGGGGAGCAGCCCCAGCATTTT.

In this sample, this clonotype turned up many times. This chain links TRBV11-2 with TRBJ2-3; tentative D call: TRBD2 (6 bases). The ends were cut back, 1 base at V and 5 bases at J, with 13 bases in the middle. This CDR3 is 15 amino acids long. CDR1 is SGHAT and CDR2 is FQNNGV in the germline V gene. CDR3: CASSLAGEGRDTQYF. In DNA, the CDR3 is TGTGCCAGCAGCTTAGCGGGAGAGGGTAGAGATACGCAGTATTTT. The complete variable domain, with remaining parts taken from reference TRBV11-2 and TRBJ2-3, reads EAGVAQSPRYKIIEKRQSVAFWCNPISGHATLYWYQQILGQGPKLLIQFQNNGVVDDSQLPKDRFSAERLKGVDSTLKIQPAKLEDSAVYLCASSLAGEGRDTQYFGPGTRLTVL.

This clonotype was seen more than once but under ten times. The chain combines TRBV7-2 with TRBJ2-3; TRBD2 agrees at 11 bases. Trimming removed 1 base from V and 4 bases from J; junction bases left unmatched: 7. Germline CDR1 reads SGHTA; CDR2 reads FQGNSA. The CDR3 is 17 residues long. CDR3 DNA sequence: TGTGCCAGCAGCTTAGGACTACTAGCGGGAGTCTCAGATACGCAGTATTTT. The encoded protein is CASSLGLLAGVSDTQYF. Filled out from reference TRBV7-2 and TRBJ2-3, the complete variable domain reads GAGVSQSPSNKVTEKGKDVELRCDPISGHTALYWYRQSLGQGLEFLIYFQGNSAPDKSGLPSDRFSAERTGGSVSTLTIQRTQQEDSAVYLCASSLGLLAGVSDTQYFGPGTRLTVL.

The rearrangement joins TRBV12-3 or TRBV12-4 to TRBJ2-5; 8 bases align to TRBD1. With V trimmed by 6 bases and J by 6 bases, 9 bases remained unmatched. CDR3 length: 14 residues. For the CDR3, the DNA is TGTGCCAGCAGCCTAGGACAGGGCAGTAAGACCCAGTACTTC. This codes for CASSLGQGSKTQYF.